Below are 18 T cell receptor beta chains sequenced from a single sample in a study of immune characterization of retroperitoneal liposarcoma. TCRdb processed the PCR reads anew with MiXCR; each CDR3 protein has one entry. The sample holds about 10,000 distinct CDR3 sequences, approximately 27% seen once. The sequenced sample was tumor tissue. These TCRs come from a male donor with retroperitoneal liposarcoma.

By sample fraction, this clonotype is medium-sized. The rearrangement links TRBV6-1 to TRBJ2-1; 7 bases match TRBD1. The J call may not be correct, given that the DNA end is closer to TRBJ2-7. The V gene's germline CDR1 is MNHNS and CDR2 SASEGT. This CDR3 comprises 14 residues. CDR3 sequence reads: CASSLGTVYNEQYF. As DNA, the CDR3 is TGTGCCAGCAGTTTAGGGACAGTCTACAATGAGCAGTACTTC.

The V call is TRBV6-1, the J call TRBJ1-3, with a possible D match to TRBD1 (6 bases). The CDR3 spans 16 residues. Germline CDR1 and CDR2: MNHNS and SASEGT. Trimming cost V 8 bases and J 3 bases, with 20 bases left between them. This CDR3 reads CASGGGHRGVGNTIYF. The CDR3 nucleotides are TGTGCCAGCGGGGGGGGCCATCGGGGTGTTGGAAACACCATATATTTT.

The chain uses TRBV12-3 or TRBV12-4 and TRBJ2-1; the D is unclear. The DNA end favors TRBJ2-7, so the J call may be wrong. This CDR3 contains 13 residues. CDR3 nucleotides: TGTGCCAGCAGTCCCTCTAGGGTTCGTGAGCAGTACTTC. It is translated as CASSPSRVREQYF.

This clonotype is a singleton in its sample. A read error may be the cause here, since a much bigger clone is one base away. V usage is TRBV7-6 and J usage is TRBJ2-4; a weak D match, TRBD2 (5 bases). Trimming removed 3 bases from V and 13 bases from J, with 25 bases in between. The CDR3 is made up of 16 amino acids. Per germline, CDR1 SGHVS and CDR2 FNYEAQ. CDR3 region: CASSLTSGNTGKEQYF. The CDR3 DNA follows: TGTGCCAGCAGCTTGACCTCTGGGAATACGGGGAAAGAGCAGTACTTC.

The DNA for the CDR3 is TGTGCCAGCAGCACAGGTTCTCGCGAGCAGTACTTC. This codes for CASSTGSREQYF. This chain uses TRBV6-6 with TRBJ2-1; D might be TRBD1 (5 bases). The DNA end is a closer match to TRBJ2-7, so the J assignment may be wrong. The germline V gene has CDR1 MNHNY and CDR2 SVGAGI (reference sequence). CDR3 length equals 12 residues.

The chain combines TRBV27 with TRBJ2-1, with TRBD2 matching over 8 bases. The junction had 10 bases not matched to a gene; V was cut back by 10 bases and J by 2 bases. Germline CDR1 reads MNHEY; CDR2 reads SMNVEV (reference sequence). The CDR3 contains 15 residues. The CDR3 spells CATGKRERTYNEQFF. CDR3 sequence (DNA): TGTGCCACGGGGAAGCGGGAGCGAACCTACAATGAGCAGTTCTTC.

This chain uses TRBV7-3 with TRBJ1-6; possibly TRBD1 for D (5 bases). V gave up 0 bases and J gave up 8 bases, with 17 bases separating them. The CDR3 extends over 17 amino acids. Germline CDR1 and CDR2: SGHTA and FQGTGA. The CDR3 spells CASSLTGRGGGDSPLHF. The CDR3 DNA reads TGTGCCAGCAGCTTAACGGGCCGGGGTGGAGGGGATTCACCCCTCCACTTT.

There are many counts of this clonotype. This chain joins TRBV6-1 and TRBJ1-3, with 7 nucleotides matching TRBD1. J gave up 2 bases and V 6 bases, and 4 bases lay outside the gene matches. CDR1 MNHNS and CDR2 SASEGT come from the germline V gene. The CDR3 is made up of 14 amino acids. This CDR3 is CASSATGAGNTIYF. The CDR3 region has the DNA TGTGCCAGCAGCGCAACAGGGGCTGGAAACACCATATATTTT.

This clonotype was observed a few times. J is TRBJ1-4 and V is TRBV6-1; D is unclear. This CDR3 is built from 14 residues. The V and J ends lost 7 bases and 4 bases respectively, with 13 bases between them. CDR1 and CDR2 from the germline V gene are MNHNS and SASEGT. CDR3 in DNA: TGTGCCAGCAACCACCGGGCCTTTAATGAAAAACTGTTTTTT. Protein product: CASNHRAFNEKLFF.

The sample holds a few counts of this clonotype. The chain carries TRBV12-3 or TRBV12-4 and TRBJ2-5, with D possibly TRBD1 on 5 matching bases. The CDR3 totals 14 residues. With 5 bases removed from V and 2 bases from J, the gap between germline ends came to 12 bases. The CDR3 nucleotides are TGTGCCAGCAGTCTAAACCAGGGTCAAGAGACCCAGTACTTC. Its translation is CASSLNQGQETQYF.

The table lists this clonotype with a few counts. V is TRBV6-1 and J is TRBJ1-1; tentative D call: TRBD1 (6 bases). The CDR3 loop spans 15 amino acids. V was clipped by 0 bases and J by 4 bases, with 12 bases between them. Germline-derived CDR1 and CDR2 are MNHNS and SASEGT. As DNA, the CDR3 is TGTGCCAGCAGTGAAGCGGCGGCAGGGGCCACTGAAGCTTTCTTT. This sequence encodes CASSEAAAGATEAFF.

The rearrangement joins TRBV6-6 to TRBJ2-4, with a possible D match to TRBD1 (5 bases). The CDR3 extends over 15 amino acids. Germline CDR1 MNHNY, CDR2 SVGAGI (reference sequence). Trimming pared 4 bases from V and 4 bases from J, leaving 14 bases between. CDR3 in DNA: TGTGCCAGCAGTTTCGTGGCAGGGCAAAAAAACATTCAGTACTTC. This encodes CASSFVAGQKNIQYF.

V is TRBV27 and J is TRBJ2-1; TRBD1 might be the D (6 bases). The DNA end lines up better with TRBJ2-7; the J call may be wrong. This CDR3 comprises 15 residues. CDR1 and CDR2 (germline): MNHEY, SMNVEV (reference sequence). CDR3 nucleotides: TGTGCCAGCAGTTTATATGGGGGCTCCTACAATGAGCAGTACTTC. This encodes CASSLYGGSYNEQYF.

V usage is TRBV11-2 and J usage is TRBJ2-1, with TRBD2 identical over 7 bases. The end of the DNA aligns better with TRBJ2-7, so the J call may be wrong. Germline assignment: CDR1 SGHAT and CDR2 FQNNGV. CDR3 length equals 15 residues. CDR3 in DNA: TGTGCCAGCAGCTTAGTGGGCGGGGGCTCCTACGAGCAGTACTTC. Translating it yields CASSLVGGGSYEQYF.

The V and J genes are TRBV4-1 and TRBJ1-2, with no clear D. Trimming cost V 1 base and J 4 bases, with 10 bases left between them. This CDR3 spans 14 amino acids. Germline CDR1 MGHRA, CDR2 YSYEKL. CDR3 protein: CASSQVPGTYGYTF. CDR3 sequence (DNA): TGCGCCAGCAGCCAAGTCCCAGGCACCTATGGCTACACCTTC.

Within the sample, this clonotype is medium-sized. The rearrangement links TRBV7-2 to TRBJ2-1, with 8 bases fitting TRBD2. The length of the CDR3 is 15 residues. CDR1 is SGHTA and CDR2 is FQGNSA in the germline V gene. V dropped 1 base and J dropped 4; count of bases not matched to a gene: 3. The CDR3 loop is CASSLGREVYNEQFF. CDR3 bases: TGTGCCAGCAGCTTAGGGCGGGAGGTATACAATGAGCAGTTCTTC.

This clonotype rates as medium-sized. CDR3 nucleotides: TGTGCCAGCAGTATTAAAGAGACCCAGTACTTC. As protein: CASSIKETQYF. The chain is built from TRBV7-2 and TRBJ2-5, with D unclear. The V gene's germline CDR1 is SGHTA and CDR2 FQGNSA. V dropped 6 bases and J dropped 3 bases, with 5 bases sitting between them. This CDR3 has 11 residues.

This chain links TRBV6-1 with TRBJ1-1; D gene ambiguous. With 1 base removed from V and 0 bases from J, the gap between germline ends came to 6 bases. Germline V lookup: CDR1 MNHNS, CDR2 SASEGT. The CDR3 contains 14 residues. CDR3 in amino acids: CASSEVRVNTEAFF. The DNA for the CDR3 is TGTGCCAGCAGTGAAGTACGGGTGAACACTGAAGCTTTCTTT.